The 6 T cell receptor beta chains below were found in one sample sequenced in a study of T-cell memory formation after mild COVID-19. TCRdb itself ran the 5' RACE reads through MiXCR, one entry per CDR3 protein. This sample yields a few hundred thousand distinct CDR3 sequences, of which around a fifth are seen a single time; 9.5% to 15% belongs to the top ten. The source material was PBMCs or a T cell subset sorted from them (not recorded which). These receptors originate from an adult woman who had mild COVID-19 (a few samples of this study predate the infection). Cell type and time point are not known.

The chain couples TRBV6-1 to TRBJ2-2; weak D call: TRBD2 (7 bases). The V end lost 7 bases, the J end lost 6 bases, and 18 bases lay between the germline ends. The CDR3 spans 15 residues. The germline V gene encodes CDR1 MNHNS and CDR2 SASEGT. The CDR3 loop is CASTRTRGAPGELFF. CDR3 in DNA: TGTGCCAGCACCCGAACCCGGGGGGCCCCCGGGGAGCTGTTTTTT.

This clonotype was seen a handful of times. The rearrangement joins TRBV30 to TRBJ2-3; the D is unclear. V dropped 0 bases and J dropped 2 bases, with 9 bases sitting between them. CDR3 size: 14 residues. Germline V gene sequence: CDR1 GTSNPN, CDR2 SVGIG (reference sequence). DNA of the CDR3: TGTGCCTGGAGTGTGGGCCCCGTCACAGATACGCAGTATTTT. Translation: CAWSVGPVTDTQYF.

For this clonotype: Sequence at one end of the junction differs from germline and may be a read error. The chain is built from TRBV6-4 and TRBJ1-1, with D possibly being TRBD1 (5 bases). Per the germline V gene, CDR1 is MRHNA and CDR2 is SNTAGT. This CDR3 spans 12 amino acids. CDR3: CPPGGINTEAFF. The DNA for the CDR3 is TGCCCCCCTGGGGGGATTAACACTGAAGCTTTCTTT.

This clonotype occurred a few times. V and J are TRBV12-3 or TRBV12-4 and TRBJ1-2, with D unclear. This CDR3 spans 14 amino acids. The ends were cut back, 6 bases at V and 4 bases at J, with 15 bases in the middle. Here the CDR3 reads CASSPPTHSYGYTF. In nucleotides, the CDR3 is TGTGCCAGCAGCCCGCCTACACATTCCTATGGCTACACCTTC.

There are a few counts of this clonotype. The DNA of the CDR3 is TGTGCCAGCTCACTCACGACTAGGACAGATACGCAGTATTTT. Residues: CASSLTTRTDTQYF. The chain is built from TRBV18 and TRBJ2-3, with D possibly TRBD2 on 6 matching bases. Trimming shortened V by 4 bases and J by 3 bases, and 11 bases separated the two germline ends. This CDR3 has 14 amino acids. Looked up from germline, CDR1 is KGHSH and CDR2 is LQKENI.

A few counts support this clonotype. This rearrangement joins TRBV20-1 to TRBJ1-1, with D maybe TRBD1 (5 bases). Germline CDR1 DFQATT, CDR2 SNEGSKA (reference sequence). V was trimmed by 5 bases and J by 0 bases, leaving 10 bases between them. This CDR3 is 13 amino acids long. CDR3 sequence reads: CSADSGLNTEAFF. In DNA, the CDR3 is TGCAGTGCTGACAGCGGCCTGAACACTGAAGCTTTCTTT.